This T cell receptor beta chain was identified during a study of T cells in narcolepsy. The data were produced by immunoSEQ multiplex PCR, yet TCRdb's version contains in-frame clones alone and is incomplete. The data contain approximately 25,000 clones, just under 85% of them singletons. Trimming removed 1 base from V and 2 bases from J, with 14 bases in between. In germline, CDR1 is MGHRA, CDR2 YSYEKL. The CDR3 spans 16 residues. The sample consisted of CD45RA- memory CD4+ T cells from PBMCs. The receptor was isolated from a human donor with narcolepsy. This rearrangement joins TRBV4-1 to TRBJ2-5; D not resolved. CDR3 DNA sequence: TGCGCCAGCAGCCAAGTTGGGCTGGTTGGGCAAGAGACCCAGTACTTC. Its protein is CASSQVGLVGQETQYF.